These 5 T cell receptor beta chains were all obtained from the same sample, sequenced in a study of cytomegalovirus exposure and HLA in healthy donors. Some clones are missing from TCRdb's copy, which holds only in-frame ones; the method was immunoSEQ multiplex PCR. The sample has approximately 150,000 clones; roughly nine tenths are singletons. Sequences were obtained from PBMCs. The source is a man younger than 35 in good health and CMV-seropositive.

A single count supports this clone. V is TRBV7-8 and J is TRBJ2-5, with TRBD2 matching over 10 bases. Trimming cost V 10 bases and J 2 bases; bases outside gene matches: 7. This CDR3 contains 14 residues. In germline, CDR1 is SGHVS, CDR2 FQNEAQ. CDR3 sequence: CATKREGRQETQYF. Written as DNA, the CDR3 is TGTGCCACCAAGCGGGAGGGTAGACAAGAGACCCAGTACTTC.

J is TRBJ2-7 and V is TRBV5-4; 8 nucleotides line up with TRBD2. The CDR3 is 14 amino acids. J lost 3 bases, V lost 7 bases, and 9 bases had no gene match. Looked up from germline, CDR1 is SGHNT and CDR2 is YYREEE (reference sequence). The CDR3, as DNA: TGTGCCAGCGGATCCGGGACTAGGGGCTACGAGCAGTACTTC. It encodes CASGSGTRGYEQYF. The full variable domain, with the rest looked up from reference TRBV5-4 and TRBJ2-7, is ETGVTQSPTHLIKTRGQQVTLRCSSQSGHNTVSWYQQALGQGPQFIFQYYREEENGRGNFPPRFSGLQFPNYSSELNVNALELDDSALYLCASGSGTRGYEQYFGPGTRLTVT.

In DNA form, the CDR3 reads TGTGCCAGCAGTTTAGTCAGGGGCGACACTGAAGCTTTCTTT. It encodes CASSLVRGDTEAFF. V and J are TRBV27 and TRBJ1-1; D is perhaps TRBD1 (6 bases). The V gene's germline CDR1 is MNHEY and CDR2 SMNVEV (reference sequence). CDR3 size: 14 residues. The V gene lost 2 bases and the J gene lost 3 bases, with 10 bases spanning the gap.

Only a few counts were recorded for this clone. The gene calls are TRBV7-9 and TRBJ1-2, with D hard to call. Germline assignment: CDR1 SEHNR and CDR2 FQNEAQ (reference sequence). Between the trimmed V and J ends, which lost 5 bases and 8 bases, there was a span of 15 bases. There are 13 residues in the CDR3. The CDR3 sequence is CASSIPPIEGYTF. The CDR3 coding sequence is TGTGCCAGCAGCATTCCCCCCATAGAGGGCTACACCTTC. Full variable domain (remainder filled in from reference TRBV7-9 and TRBJ1-2): DTGVSQNPRHKITKRGQNVTFRCDPISEHNRLYWYRQTLGQGPEFLTYFQNEAQLEKSRLLSDRFSAERPKGSFSTLEIQRTEQGDSAMYLCASSIPPIEGYTFGSGTRLTVV.

The rearrangement joins TRBV4-3 to TRBJ1-4, with D uncertain. Germline V gene data show CDR1 as LGHNA and CDR2 as YSLEER. This CDR3 is 12 amino acids long. V was cut by 0 bases and J by 14 bases, with 10 bases left in between. CDR3 region: CASSQEAGYLFF. The DNA of the CDR3 is TGCGCCAGCAGCCAAGAGGCGGGGTATCTGTTTTTT.